Below, one T cell receptor beta chain is given with its context. This specimen belongs to a study of CD8 T cells in Susac syndrome. Study information: Among the sequenced Susac syndrome patients, more than five had active disease while roughly 8 were in remission.

Reverse transcription of roughly 0.5 to 1 ug RNA was carried out with random hexamers. Multiplex immunoSEQ PCR targeted 54 Vbeta and 13 Jbeta TCR beta segments. TCRdb called the immunoSEQ multiplex PCR reads again in MiXCR, with one record for every CDR3 protein. The data hold 77,000 or so distinct CDR3 sequences, with just over 90% observed a single time. TCR beta was sequenced from blood CD8+ and CD4+ T cells. Negative isolation was applied to CD8+ and CD4+ T cells, and FACS enrichment was applied to TEMRA cells. The V segment lost 1 base and the J segment 1 base; nucleotides outside the gene matches: 6. In germline, CDR1 is DFQATT, CDR2 SNEGSKA (reference sequence). The CDR3 sequence is 16 residues long.

V is TRBV20-1 and J is TRBJ1-4, with TRBD1 identical over 7 bases. Sequenced material: CD4+ T cells from PBMCs. The clonotype was recovered from a human donor with Susac syndrome. The CDR3 spells CSARGWGDRTNEKLFF. The CDR3, as DNA: TGCAGTGCTAGAGGGTGGGGGGACAGAACTAATGAAAAACTGTTTTTT.